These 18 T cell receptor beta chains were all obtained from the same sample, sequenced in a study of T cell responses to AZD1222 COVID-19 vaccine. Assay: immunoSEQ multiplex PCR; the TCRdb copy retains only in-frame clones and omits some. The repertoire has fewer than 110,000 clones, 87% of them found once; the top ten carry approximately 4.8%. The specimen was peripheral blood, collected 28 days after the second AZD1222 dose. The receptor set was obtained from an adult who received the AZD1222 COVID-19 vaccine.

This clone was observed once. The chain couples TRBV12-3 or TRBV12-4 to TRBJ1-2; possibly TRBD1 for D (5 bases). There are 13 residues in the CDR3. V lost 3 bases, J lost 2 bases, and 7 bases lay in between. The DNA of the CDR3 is TGTGCCAGCAGTTTTGGGGACAACTATGGCTACACCTTC. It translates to CASSFGDNYGYTF.

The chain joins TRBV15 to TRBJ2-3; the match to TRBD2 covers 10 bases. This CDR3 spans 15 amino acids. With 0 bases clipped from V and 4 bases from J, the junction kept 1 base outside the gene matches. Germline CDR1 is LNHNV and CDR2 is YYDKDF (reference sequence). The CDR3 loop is CATSRDSGGPDTQYF. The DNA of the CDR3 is TGTGCCACCAGCAGAGATAGCGGGGGGCCAGATACGCAGTATTTT.

CDR3 DNA: TGTGCCAGCAGCAACGGGAGGTCGATGAACACTGAAGCTTTCTTT. Amino acids: CASSNGRSMNTEAFF. This rearrangement joins TRBV28 to TRBJ1-1; no definite D call. Trimming left V 6 bases short and J 0 bases short, with 14 bases between. CDR3 length equals 15 residues. Germline CDR1 reads MDHEN; CDR2 reads SYDVKM. The whole variable domain, filled in from reference TRBV28 and TRBJ1-1, reads DVKVTQSSRYLVKRTGEKVFLECVQDMDHENMFWYRQDPGLGLRLIYFSYDVKMKEKGDIPEGYSVSREKKERFSLILESASTNQTSMYLCASSNGRSMNTEAFFGQGTRLTVV.

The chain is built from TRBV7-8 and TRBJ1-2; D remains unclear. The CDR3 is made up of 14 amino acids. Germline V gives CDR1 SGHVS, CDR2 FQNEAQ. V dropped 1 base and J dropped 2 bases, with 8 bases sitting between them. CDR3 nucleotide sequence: TGTGCCAGCAGCTTAGTTCCGGGGAACTATGGCTACACCTTC. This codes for CASSLVPGNYGYTF.

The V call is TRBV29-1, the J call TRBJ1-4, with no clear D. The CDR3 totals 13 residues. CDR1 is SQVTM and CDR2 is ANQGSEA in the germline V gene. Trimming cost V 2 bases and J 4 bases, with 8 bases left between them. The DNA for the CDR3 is TGCAGCGTTGAAACCTCGGGTAATGAAAAACTGTTTTTT. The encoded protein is CSVETSGNEKLFF.

Written as DNA, the CDR3 is TGTGCCAGCAGTGCGGGACAGAATCAGCCCCAGCATTTT. Its protein product is CASSAGQNQPQHF. V and J are TRBV2 and TRBJ1-5; TRBD1 aligns across 7 bases. The CDR3 runs 13 residues. Germline V CDR1 and CDR2: SNHLY, FYNNEI. Trimming took 4 bases from V and 4 from J; bases not matched to a gene: 1.

CDR3 sequence reads: CASREGGQLQPQHF. The DNA for the CDR3 is TGTGCCAGCAGGGAGGGCGGACAATTACAGCCCCAGCATTTT. V and J are TRBV6-5 and TRBJ1-5; possible D gene TRBD1, 5 bases. The CDR3 spans 14 residues. The V gene's germline CDR1 is MNHEY and CDR2 SVGAGI. V was shortened by 6 bases and J by 7 bases, with 16 bases between the two germline ends.

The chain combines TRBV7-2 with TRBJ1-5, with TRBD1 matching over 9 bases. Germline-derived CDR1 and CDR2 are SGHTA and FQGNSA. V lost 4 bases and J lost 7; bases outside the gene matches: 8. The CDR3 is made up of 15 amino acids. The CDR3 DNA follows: TGTGCCAGCAGCTCCGGGACAGGGATGAAACAGCCCCAGCATTTT. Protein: CASSSGTGMKQPQHF.

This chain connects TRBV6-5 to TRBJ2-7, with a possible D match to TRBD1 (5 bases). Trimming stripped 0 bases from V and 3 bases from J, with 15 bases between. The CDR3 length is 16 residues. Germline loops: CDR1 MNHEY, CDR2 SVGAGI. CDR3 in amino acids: CASSYSMGRGNYEQYF. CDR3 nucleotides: TGTGCCAGCAGTTACTCGATGGGGCGCGGAAACTACGAGCAGTACTTC.

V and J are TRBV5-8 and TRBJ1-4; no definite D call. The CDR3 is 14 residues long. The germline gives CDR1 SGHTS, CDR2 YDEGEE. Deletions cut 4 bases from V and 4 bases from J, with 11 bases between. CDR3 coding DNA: TGTGCCAGCAGCGGGTGGCGGATTAATGAAAAACTGTTTTTT. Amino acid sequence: CASSGWRINEKLFF.

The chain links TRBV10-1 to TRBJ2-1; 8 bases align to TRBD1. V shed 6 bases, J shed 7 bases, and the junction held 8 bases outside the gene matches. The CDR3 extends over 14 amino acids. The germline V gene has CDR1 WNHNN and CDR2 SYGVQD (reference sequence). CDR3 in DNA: TGCGCCAGCAGCCTCTGGGACAGGCCGAATGAGCAGTTCTTC. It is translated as CASSLWDRPNEQFF.

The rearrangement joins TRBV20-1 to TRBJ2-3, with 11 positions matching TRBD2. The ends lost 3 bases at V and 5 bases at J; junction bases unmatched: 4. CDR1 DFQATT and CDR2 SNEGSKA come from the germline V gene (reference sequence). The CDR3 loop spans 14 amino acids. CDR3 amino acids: CSASSGGEGDTQYF. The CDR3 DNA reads TGCAGTGCTAGTAGCGGGGGGGAGGGAGATACGCAGTATTTT.

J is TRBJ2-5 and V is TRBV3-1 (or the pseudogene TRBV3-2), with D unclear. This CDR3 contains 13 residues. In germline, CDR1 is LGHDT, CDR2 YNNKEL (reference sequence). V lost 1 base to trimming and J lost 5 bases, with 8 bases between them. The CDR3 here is CASSQAGAETQYF. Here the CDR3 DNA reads TGTGCCAGCAGCCAAGCTGGCGCGGAGACCCAGTACTTC.

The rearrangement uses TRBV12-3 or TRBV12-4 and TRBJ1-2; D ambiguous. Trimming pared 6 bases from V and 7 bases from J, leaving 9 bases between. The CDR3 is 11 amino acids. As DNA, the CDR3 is TGTGCCAGCAGAGCCACCGGTGGCTACACCTTC. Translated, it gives CASRATGGYTF.

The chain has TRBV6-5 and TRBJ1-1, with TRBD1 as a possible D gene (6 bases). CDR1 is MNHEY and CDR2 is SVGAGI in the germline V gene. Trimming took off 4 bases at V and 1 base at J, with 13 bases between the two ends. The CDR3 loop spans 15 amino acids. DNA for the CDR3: TGTGCCAGCAGTTCCCCAGGGGCCCCGAACACTGAAGCTTTCTTT. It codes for CASSSPGAPNTEAFF.

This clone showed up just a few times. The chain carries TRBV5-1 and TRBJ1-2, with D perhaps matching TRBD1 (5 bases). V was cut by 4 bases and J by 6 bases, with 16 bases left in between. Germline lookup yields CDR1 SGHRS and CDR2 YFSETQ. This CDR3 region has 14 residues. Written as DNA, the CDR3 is TGCGCCAGCAGCCTCATGGGGGGGATAGATGGCTACACCTTC. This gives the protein CASSLMGGIDGYTF.

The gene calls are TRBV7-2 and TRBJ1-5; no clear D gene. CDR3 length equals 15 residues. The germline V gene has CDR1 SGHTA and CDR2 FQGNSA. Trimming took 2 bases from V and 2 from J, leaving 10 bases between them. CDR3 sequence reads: CASSLRGVGNQPQHF. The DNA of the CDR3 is TGTGCCAGCAGCTTACGGGGAGTCGGCAATCAGCCCCAGCATTTT.

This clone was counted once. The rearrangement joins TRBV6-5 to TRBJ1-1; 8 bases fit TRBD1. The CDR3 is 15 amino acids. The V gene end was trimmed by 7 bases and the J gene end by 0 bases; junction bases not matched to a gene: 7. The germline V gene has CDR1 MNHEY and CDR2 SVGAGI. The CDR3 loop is CASISGTGLNTEAFF. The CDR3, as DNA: TGTGCCAGCATCTCTGGGACAGGCTTGAACACTGAAGCTTTCTTT.